These T cell receptor beta chains were read from a single sample in a study of tumor-infiltrating lymphocytes in primary liver carcinoma. TCRdb re-analysed the multiplex PCR reads in MiXCR, keeping a single row per CDR3 protein. The profile shows about 130,000 distinct CDR3 sequences, 60% to 75% of them singletons. Material for sequencing was liver tumor tissue from sampling region 3. The origin of the receptors is a woman aged 55-69 years with primary liver carcinoma and hepatitis B virus infection. Both conserved end residues are part of each CDR3. The D gene is left open where the match is weak. Size tells how often a clone was seen (once, few, many) or the class of an expanded clone, and some rows leave it out.

CDR3aa | CDR3nt | j_gene | d_gene | v_gene | abundance
CASSRLRGEETQYF | TGTGCCAGCAGCCGACTGAGGGGAGAGGAGACTCAGTACTTC | TRBJ2-5 | - | TRBV6-5 | -
CASRRLAGGSTFSMDTQYF | TGTGCCAGCCGGAGACTAGCGGGAGGGTCCACCTTCAGCATGGATACGCAGTATTTT | TRBJ2-3 | TRBD2 | TRBV6-2/TRBV6-3 | -
CASRTGPNSPLHF | TGTGCTAGCCGGACAGGGCCTAATTCACCCCTCCACTTT | TRBJ1-6 | TRBD1 | TRBV12-3/TRBV12-4 | -
CASRPETSAYEQYF | TGTGCCAGCAGACCCGAGACCAGTGCCTACGAGCAGTACTTC | TRBJ2-7 | - | TRBV6-2/TRBV6-3 | -
CASSFGLAGPYEQYF | TGTGCCAGCAGCTTTGGACTAGCGGGGCCCTACGAGCAGTACTTC | TRBJ2-7 | TRBD2 | TRBV7-9 | few
CSSSERVTENNQPQHF | TGCTCCAGCAGTGAGCGTGTGACGGAGAACAATCAGCCCCAGCATTTT | TRBJ1-5 | - | TRBV10-2 | -
CARSERGRNGYTF | TGTGCCAGGAGTGAAAGGGGCCGTAATGGTTACACCTTC | TRBJ1-2 | - | TRBV6-1 | -
CVSNLGRGYTGGLFF | TGTGTCAGCAACTTGGGGCGGGGCTACACCGGGGGGCTGTTTTTT | TRBJ2-2 | - | TRBV12-3/TRBV12-4 | -
CASSNSLSGANVLTF | TGTGCCAGCAGCAACAGCCTTAGTGGGGCGAACGTCCTGACTTTC | TRBJ2-6 | - | TRBV11-2 | -
CASSSSQQGASGRHLRGKTQYF | TGTGCCAGTAGCTCATCACAACAGGGTGCCAGCGGGAGGCACCTCCGGGGGAAGACCCAGTACTTC | TRBJ2-5 | TRBD2 | TRBV7-9 | few
CASSSSSGRGKTQYF | TGCGCCAGCAGCTCGAGTAGCGGGAGGGGGAAGACCCAGTACTTC | TRBJ2-5 | TRBD2 | TRBV5-1 | -
CASSLCRSSNQPHHF | TGTGCCAGCAGTTTATGCAGGTCTAGCAATCAGCCCCATCATTTT | TRBJ1-5 | - | TRBV28 | -
CASSLVPGNTEAFF | TGCGCCAGCAGCTTGGTACCAGGGAACACTGAAGCTTTCTTT | TRBJ1-1 | - | TRBV5-1 | -
CASSFQTGVHTEAFF | TGCGCCAGCAGCTTTCAGACAGGGGTGCATACTGAAGCTTTCTTT | TRBJ1-1 | TRBD1 | TRBV5-1 | -
CASIQEGSLLGEQFF | TGTGCCAGCATCCAAGAAGGGAGTCTGCTTGGTGAGCAGTTCTTC | TRBJ2-1 | - | TRBV4-2 | -
CASCQGYRSSGNTIYF | TGCGCCAGCTGCCAAGGATACAGAAGCTCTGGAAACACCATATATTTT | TRBJ1-3 | - | TRBV4-1 | -
CASSSRGGPPLHF | TGTGCCAGCAGTTCGAGGGGGGGCCCACCCCTCCACTTT | TRBJ1-6 | - | TRBV12-3/TRBV12-4 | -
CASSLESKNILYF | TGTGCAAGTTCACTGGAGTCCAAAAACATTCTGTACTTC | TRBJ2-4 | - | TRBV11-2 | -
CANIQDGGDPYNEHFF | TGTGCCAACATCCAAGATGGAGGGGACCCCTACAATGAGCACTTCTTC | TRBJ2-1 | - | TRBV4-2 | -
CSVDRLAGGTDTQCF | TGCAGCGTTGATCGACTAGCGGGGGGCACGGATACGCAATGTTTT | TRBJ2-3 | TRBD2 | TRBV29-1 | -
CASSYPGSSEAFF | TGTGCCAGCAGTTACCCCGGGTCGTCTGAAGCTTTCTTT | TRBJ1-1 | - | TRBV6-5 | many
CAGSSGQEANEKLFF | TGTGCCGGCAGCTCCGGACAGGAGGCTAATGAAAAACTGTTTTTT | TRBJ1-4 | TRBD1 | TRBV5-4 | once
CASSTGGLYNEQFF | TGTGCCAGCAGTACGGGTGGGCTATACAATGAGCAGTTCTTC | TRBJ2-1 | - | TRBV6-5 | medium-sized
CASSWASGGSGNTIYF | TGTGCCAGCAGCTGGGCGTCCGGGGGCTCTGGAAACACCATATATTTT | TRBJ1-3 | - | TRBV7-9 | many
CASSYTLADGADTQYF | TGTGCCAGCAGTTACACTCTAGCGGACGGGGCAGATACGCAGTATTTT | TRBJ2-3 | TRBD2 | TRBV6-2/TRBV6-3 | many
CSAPRQGAVITKGQFF | TGCAGCGCCCCGAGACAGGGGGCCGTAATCACAAAAGGGCAGTTCTTC | TRBJ2-1 | TRBD1 | TRBV29-1 | -
CASSLQPSPLGNEQFF | TGTGCCAGCAGCTTACAACCCTCCCCCCTGGGCAATGAGCAGTTCTTC | TRBJ2-1 | - | TRBV7-3 | -
CVSSEPDFGGFTHYF | TGCGTCAGCAGTGAGCCGGACTTTGGGGGTTTTACGCACTATTTT | TRBJ2-3 | - | TRBV10-2 | -
CASSLTRQPTTNEKLFF | TGTGCCAGCAGCCTCACCCGACAGCCTACTACTAATGAAAAGCTGTTTTTT | TRBJ1-4 | - | TRBV11-2 | -
CASSYRGSGANVLTF | TGTGCCAGCAGTTACAGGGGCTCTGGGGCCAACGTCCTGACTTTC | TRBJ2-6 | - | TRBV6-5 | many
CASTQQKDTQCF | TGTGCCAGCACCCAACAGAAAGATACGCAGTGTTTT | TRBJ2-3 | - | TRBV2 | -
CAWYLPIYGYIF | TGTGCCTGGTATCTCCCGATCTATGGCTACATCTTC | TRBJ1-2 | - | TRBV30 | -
CASCRRLAGGPGGEQFF | TGTGCCAGCTGCAGGAGACTAGCGGGAGGGCCGGGAGGTGAGCAGTTCTTC | TRBJ2-1 | TRBD2 | TRBV11-2 | -
CASSYGRGDGYTF | TGTGCAAGCAGTTACGGGAGGGGCGACGGCTACACCTTC | TRBJ1-2 | - | TRBV6-5 | once
CASSLLGHSEQFF | TGTGCCAGCAGCTTACTGGGCCACAGTGAGCAGTTCTTC | TRBJ2-1 | - | TRBV7-9 | -
CASSLGTSGKPSYNEQFF | TGTGCCAGCAGTTTAGGGACTAGCGGGAAGCCGTCTTACAATGAGCAGTTCTTC | TRBJ2-1 | TRBD2 | TRBV12-3/TRBV12-4 | -
CASRANRQGSSGNTIYF | TGTGCCAGCAGGGCGAATCGACAGGGGAGTTCTGGAAACACCATATATTTT | TRBJ1-3 | TRBD1 | TRBV12-3/TRBV12-4 | many
CASSFRVTRPMNTEALF | TGTGCCAGCAGTTTTAGGGTAACACGACCCATGAACACTGAAGCTCTCTTT | TRBJ1-1 | - | TRBV28 | -
CASSLVTGTFNSPLHF | TGTGCCAGCAGCTTAGTAACAGGAACCTTTAATTCACCCCTCCACTTT | TRBJ1-6 | - | TRBV7-8 | -
CSVTGLVNTGELFF | TGCAGCGTCACAGGGTTGGTGAACACCGGGGAGCTGTTTTTT | TRBJ2-2 | - | TRBV29-1 | many
CTSSLKIGSTDTQYF | TGTACCAGCAGCTTGAAGATCGGTAGCACAGATACGCAGTATTTT | TRBJ2-3 | - | TRBV7-9 | -
CASSLFTSGVTYEQYF | TGTGCCAGCAGCTTATTCACTAGCGGGGTAACCTACGAGCAGTACTTC | TRBJ2-7 | TRBD2 | TRBV7-6 | -
CASSQRLRGGSYGYTF | TGCGCCAGCAGCCAGCGACTCAGGGGGGGATCCTATGGCTACACCTTC | TRBJ1-2 | TRBD1 | TRBV4-1 | many